This T cell receptor (beta chain) was obtained from a study of shared clonotypes between healthy human individuals. Germline CDR1 is MNHNY and CDR2 is SVGAGI (reference sequence). V was pared by 4 bases and J by 6 bases, with 13 bases of the junction left unmatched. This CDR3 has 16 amino acids. Details on this clone: Its antigen is not identified.

Researchers ran the assay at a deep level. An even split of each subset's genomic DNA across several immunoSEQ plates was performed. Only in-frame clones appear in the TCRdb table, and some are missing; sequencing was by immunoSEQ multiplex PCR. The sample includes about 1 million clones, about 75% of them seen just once. Study conclusions and caveats: Represented genetic and exposure-history diversity was restricted by having few donors. Memory subsets generally showed smaller estimated richness than naive subsets did.

The receptor was isolated from a man younger than 35 in good health. This chain uses TRBV6-6 with TRBJ1-2; 8 bases align to TRBD1. Source material: memory CD4+ T cells sorted from blood. Subset described: CD45RA-negative fraction. The CDR3 spells CASSLGQGQGIHGYTF. The CDR3 nucleotides read TGTGCCAGCAGTTTAGGACAGGGTCAAGGAATCCATGGCTACACCTTC.